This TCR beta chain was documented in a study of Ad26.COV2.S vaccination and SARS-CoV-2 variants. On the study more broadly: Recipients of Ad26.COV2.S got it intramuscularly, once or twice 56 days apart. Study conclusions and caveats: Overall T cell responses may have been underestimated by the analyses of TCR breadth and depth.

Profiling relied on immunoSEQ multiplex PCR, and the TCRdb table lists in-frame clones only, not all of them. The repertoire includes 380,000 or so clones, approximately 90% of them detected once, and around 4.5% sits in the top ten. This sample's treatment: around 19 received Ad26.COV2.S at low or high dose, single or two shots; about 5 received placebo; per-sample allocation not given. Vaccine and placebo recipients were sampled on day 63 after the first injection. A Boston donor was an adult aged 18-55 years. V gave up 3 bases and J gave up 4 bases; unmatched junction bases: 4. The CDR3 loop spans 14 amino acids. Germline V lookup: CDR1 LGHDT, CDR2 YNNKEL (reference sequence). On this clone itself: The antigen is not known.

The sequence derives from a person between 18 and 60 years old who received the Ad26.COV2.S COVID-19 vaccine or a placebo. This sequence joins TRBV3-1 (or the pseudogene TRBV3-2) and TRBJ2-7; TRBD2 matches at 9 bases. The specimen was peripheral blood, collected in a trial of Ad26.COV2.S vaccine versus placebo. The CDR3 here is CASSQAGGQYEQYF. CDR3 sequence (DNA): TGTGCCAGCAGCCAGGCGGGGGGGCAATACGAGCAGTACTTC.